Relative to its sample, the clone carrying this T cell receptor beta chain is medium-sized. The antigen remains unidentified. The sample is drawn from a study of spatial heterogeneity in lung cancer. Across the study: Sequence detection consistently recorded a greater number of beta-chain than alpha-chain sequences.

Individually, TCR cDNA molecules were each labelled with a unique molecular identifier. One entry per CDR3 protein results from TCRdb running MiXCR on the 5' RACE reads. The table lists around 7,700 distinct CDR3 sequences, roughly 8.8% of them singletons. Trimming removed 1 base from V and 0 bases from J, with 3 bases in between. This CDR3 region has 13 residues. Findings of the study overall: Within tumors, counts of expanded alpha and beta TCRs tracked tumor mutation counts. Ubiquitous and regional nonsynonymous mutations were each tracked by the matching count of ubiquitous or regional expanded TCRs.

Documented time point: sample taken at primary tumor resection. Extraction of whole RNA from tumor, nontumor lung or frozen PBMC preceded unsorted sequencing. The receptor's source is a male donor with early-stage non-small cell lung cancer. Sequencing was performed on lung tumor tissue, taken at surgery. The gene calls are TRBV12-3 or TRBV12-4 and TRBJ1-1; D gene ambiguous. CDR3 coding DNA: TGTGCCAGCAGTTTAGGTCTGAACACTGAAGCTTTCTTT. This translates into CASSLGLNTEAFF.